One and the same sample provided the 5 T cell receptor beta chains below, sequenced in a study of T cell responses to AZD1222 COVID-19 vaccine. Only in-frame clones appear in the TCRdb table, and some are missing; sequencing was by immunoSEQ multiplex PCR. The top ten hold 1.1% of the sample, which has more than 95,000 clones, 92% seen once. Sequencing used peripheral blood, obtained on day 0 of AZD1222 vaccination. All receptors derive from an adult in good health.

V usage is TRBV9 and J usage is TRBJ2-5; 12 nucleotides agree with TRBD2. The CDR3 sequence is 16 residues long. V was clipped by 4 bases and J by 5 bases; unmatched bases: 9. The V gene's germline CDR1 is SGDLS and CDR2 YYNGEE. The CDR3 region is CASSMTSGSSVETQYF. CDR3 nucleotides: TGTGCCAGCAGCATGACTAGCGGGAGTTCTGTCGAGACCCAGTACTTC.

The CDR3: CASSERVDYGYTF. Here the CDR3 DNA reads TGTGCCAGCAGTGAGAGGGTAGACTATGGCTACACCTTC. The J gene is TRBJ1-2, the V gene TRBV6-1; D is ambiguous. Germline V gives CDR1 MNHNS, CDR2 SASEGT. V lost 3 bases to trimming and J lost 3 bases, with 8 bases between them. This CDR3 is built from 13 residues.

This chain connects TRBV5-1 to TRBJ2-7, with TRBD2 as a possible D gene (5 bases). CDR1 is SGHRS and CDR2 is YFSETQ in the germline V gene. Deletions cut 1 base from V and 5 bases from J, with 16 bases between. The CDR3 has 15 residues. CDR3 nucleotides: TGCGCCAGCAGCTTGCCCGAGGGCGTCCTGGACGAGCAGTACTTC. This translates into CASSLPEGVLDEQYF.

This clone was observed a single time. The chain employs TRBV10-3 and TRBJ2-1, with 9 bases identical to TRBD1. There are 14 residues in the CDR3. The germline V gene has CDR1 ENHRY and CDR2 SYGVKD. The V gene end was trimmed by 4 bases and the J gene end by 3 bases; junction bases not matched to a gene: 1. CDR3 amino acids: CAISGTGDYNEQFF. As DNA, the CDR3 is TGTGCCATCAGTGGGACAGGGGACTACAATGAGCAGTTCTTC.

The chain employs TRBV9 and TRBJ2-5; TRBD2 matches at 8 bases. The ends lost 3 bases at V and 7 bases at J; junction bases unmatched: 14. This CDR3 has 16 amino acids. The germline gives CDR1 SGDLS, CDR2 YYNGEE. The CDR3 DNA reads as TGTGCCAGCAGCGCGGACAGTACTAGCGGAAAAGGGACCCAGTACTTC. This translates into CASSADSTSGKGTQYF.